The clone carrying this TCR beta chain was seen many times. The antigen remains undetermined. The entry originates in a study of CD8 T cells in ankylosing spondylitis. Regarding the study as a whole: In synovial fluid and blood from reactive arthritis, some motif variants were previously reported.

The V end was cut by 3 bases, the J end by 0 bases, with 6 bases between. The CDR3 covers 13 residues. A quantitative 5'-RACE method, one with molecular barcodes, was used to make TCR beta libraries. TCRdb reprocessed the 5' RACE reads with MiXCR, giving one entry per CDR3 protein. The sample gives 150,000 to 250,000 distinct CDR3 sequences, 9.5% to 15% of which show up once; about 15% is in the top ten. J is TRBJ2-7 and V is TRBV12-3 or TRBV12-4; unclear D gene. The TCR sequence derives from a male donor with ankylosing spondylitis or in good health (not recorded which). What was sequenced was blood, either unsorted or a sorted T cell fraction (not recorded which). In DNA form, the CDR3 reads TGTGCCAGCAGTTTCGCAGTCTCCTACGAGCAGTACTTC. Its protein is CASSFAVSYEQYF.